This T cell receptor beta chain appears in the sequencing data of a study of identical twins. Study-wide results and caveats: Memory repertoires showed no such pattern, whereas abundant cord blood beta clonotypes carried fewer insertions.

As concerns this clonotype: Its specificity is unknown.

TCRdb itself ran the 5' RACE reads through MiXCR, one entry per CDR3 protein. The profile covers 220,000 or so distinct CDR3 sequences, with around 6.6% appearing a single time and roughly 3.4% taken by the ten largest. The CDR3 is made up of 15 amino acids. V was shortened by 4 bases and J by 2 bases, with 12 bases between the two germline ends. The same data also contributed to another study, on yellow fever vaccine responses in identical twins. That investigation notes: Vaccine-induced T cell responses in twins were reportedly observed to appear partly convergent, partly personalized.

The chain has TRBV12-3 or TRBV12-4 and TRBJ2-4; D ambiguous. The TCR comes from a woman between 18 and 29 years old in good health. The sequenced material came from memory (CD45RO+) T cells sorted from blood. CDR3: CASSSGVYSKNIQYF. Written as DNA, the CDR3 is TGTGCCAGCAGTTCCGGAGTTTACTCCAAAAACATTCAGTACTTC.